This T cell receptor beta chain was identified in a study of T cells in Graves' hyperthyroidism and ophthalmopathy. Study-level points and caveats: Stable hyperthyroidism and ophthalmopathy were separated using 13 V-J signatures.

On this clonotype: Its specificity is unknown.

Amplification targeted TCR beta CDR3 regions from RNA transcripts. When the TCR CDR3 underwent first-round RT-PCR, the HTBI primer set was used. TCRdb re-analysed the multiplex PCR reads in MiXCR, keeping a single row per CDR3 protein. Of 500,000 to 650,000 distinct CDR3 sequences detected, more than 12% appear once; the ten largest clones hold approximately 12%. This CDR3 has 16 amino acids. V shed 3 bases, J shed 2 bases, and the junction held 6 bases outside the gene matches. Germline lookup yields CDR1 MNHGY and CDR2 SVAAGI. V is TRBV6-9 and J is TRBJ1-5; TRBD1 agrees at 8 bases. The sample taken for sequencing was blood. The source of this sequence is a woman in her forties or fifties with Graves' ophthalmopathy. CDR3 DNA: TGTGCCAGCAGTTACAGCGGACAGGGTGGCAATCAGCCCCAGCATTTT. It encodes CASSYSGQGGNQPQHF.